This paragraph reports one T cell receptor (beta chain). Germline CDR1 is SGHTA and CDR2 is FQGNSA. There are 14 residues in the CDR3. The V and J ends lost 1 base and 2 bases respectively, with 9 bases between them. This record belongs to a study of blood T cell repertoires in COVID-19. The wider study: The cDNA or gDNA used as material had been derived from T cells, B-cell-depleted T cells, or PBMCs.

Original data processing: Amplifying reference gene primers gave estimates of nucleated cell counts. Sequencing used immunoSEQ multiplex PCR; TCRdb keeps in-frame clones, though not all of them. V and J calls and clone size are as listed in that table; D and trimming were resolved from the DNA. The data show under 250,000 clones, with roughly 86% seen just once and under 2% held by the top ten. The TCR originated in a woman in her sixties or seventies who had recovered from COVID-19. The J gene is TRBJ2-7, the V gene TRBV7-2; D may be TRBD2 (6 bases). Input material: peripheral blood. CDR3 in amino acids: CASSLGAGPYEQYF. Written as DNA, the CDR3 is TGTGCCAGCAGCTTAGGGGCGGGGCCCTACGAGCAGTACTTC.